Presented here are 26 T cell receptor beta chains from one specimen sequenced in a study of tumor-infiltrating lymphocytes in localized non-small cell lung cancer. The table came from immunoSEQ multiplex PCR; TCRdb's copy has only in-frame clones and leaves some out. The data contain 6,400 or so clones, about three quarters of them seen just once; the ten biggest clones take up around 11%. Sequencing used lung tumor tissue. Receptor source: a human donor with non-small cell lung cancer.

The chain links TRBV18 to TRBJ2-1; possibly TRBD1 for D (5 bases). Germline values: CDR1 KGHSH, CDR2 LQKENI. V shed 7 bases and J shed 10 bases, with 11 bases lying between them. The CDR3 consists of 11 residues. The CDR3 is CASFQGIEQFF. The CDR3 bases are TGTGCCAGCTTCCAGGGAATCGAGCAGTTCTTC.

This clone was observed a single time. V gene TRBV7-2 combines with J gene TRBJ2-1, with D maybe TRBD2 (6 bases). V dropped 1 base and J dropped 7 bases, with 8 bases sitting between them. CDR3 length: 13 residues. Per germline, CDR1 SGHTA and CDR2 FQGNSA. CDR3 in amino acids: CASSLGGENEQFF. The CDR3, as DNA: TGTGCCAGCAGCTTAGGGGGGGAAAATGAGCAGTTCTTC.

The chain links TRBV19 to TRBJ2-3; possibly TRBD2 for D (5 bases). Germline CDR1 and CDR2: LNHDA and SQIVND (reference sequence). The CDR3 runs 15 residues. Trimming took off 5 bases at V and 0 bases at J, with 12 bases between the two ends. The CDR3, as DNA: TGTGCCAGTAGTGACGGGAAGGTGAGCACAGATACGCAGTATTTT. As protein: CASSDGKVSTDTQYF.

CDR3 in DNA: TGCGCCAGCAGGGAAGGGACAGGGGTTCTTGCGGGCTACACCTTC. It codes for CASREGTGVLAGYTF. The V and J genes are TRBV4-1 and TRBJ1-2, with TRBD1 identical over 10 bases. The germline V gene has CDR1 MGHRA and CDR2 YSYEKL. CDR3 length: 15 residues. With V trimmed by 6 bases and J by 8 bases, 12 bases remained unmatched.

The V and J genes are TRBV5-5 and TRBJ2-1; D assignment may be TRBD1 or TRBD2 (5 bases each). Looked up from germline, CDR1 is SGHKS and CDR2 is YYEKEE (reference sequence). V was pared by 0 bases and J by 0 bases, with 7 bases between. There are 15 residues in the CDR3. CDR3 amino acids: CASSLGGSSYNEQFF. The CDR3 nucleotides read TGTGCCAGCAGCTTGGGGGGGAGCTCCTACAATGAGCAGTTCTTC. The full variable domain, completed using reference TRBV5-5 and TRBJ2-1, is DAGVTQSPTHLIKTRGQQVTLRCSPISGHKSVSWYQQVLGQGPQFIFQYYEKEERGRGNFPDRFSARQFPNYSSELNVNALLLGDSALYLCASSLGGSSYNEQFFGPGTRLTVL.

This clone was seen only once. This chain uses TRBV10-3 with TRBJ2-7; weak D call: TRBD1 (5 bases). The V gene's germline CDR1 is ENHRY and CDR2 SYGVKD. The CDR3 spans 17 residues. V lost 2 bases to trimming and J lost 6 bases, with 23 bases between them. The CDR3: CAISEMAGLLGTPEQYF. The DNA for the CDR3 is TGTGCCATCAGTGAGATGGCAGGGTTACTCGGCACTCCCGAGCAGTACTTC.

A few counts support this clone. The rearrangement uses TRBV4-1 and TRBJ2-4; TRBD1 aligns across 11 bases. This CDR3 region has 18 residues. V trimming: 4 bases; J trimming: 3 bases; junction bases outside the gene matches: 11. Per germline, CDR1 MGHRA and CDR2 YSYEKL. The DNA of the CDR3 is TGCGCCAGCAGCCCCGATGTGGGACAGGGGGAAAGCAAAAACATTCAGTACTTC. It codes for CASSPDVGQGESKNIQYF.

With respect to this clone: This CDR3 fails to terminate in the conserved phenylalanine or tryptophan, so it likely reflects a read error. The J gene is TRBJ2-7, the V gene TRBV5-1; 7 nucleotides align to TRBD1. Per germline, CDR1 SGHRS and CDR2 YFSETQ. The V gene end was trimmed by 4 bases and the J gene end by 0 bases; junction bases not matched to a gene: 4. The CDR3 is 14 residues long. In DNA, the CDR3 is TGCGCCAGCAGCGGCCGGGACAGCTCCTACGAGCAGTACCTC. Translation: CASSGRDSSYEQYL.

This rearrangement joins TRBV15 to TRBJ2-7; possible D gene TRBD1, 5 bases. CDR3 length: 15 residues. V lost 3 bases and J 3 bases, leaving 15 bases between the germline ends. CDR1 is LNHNV and CDR2 is YYDKDF in the germline V gene (reference sequence). The chain's CDR3 is CATSSQGTSYYEQYF. For the CDR3, the DNA is TGTGCCACCAGCAGTCAGGGTACATCCTACTACGAGCAGTACTTC.

The rearrangement links TRBV7-2 to TRBJ1-5; no firm D call. The CDR3 length is 12 residues. V was cut by 1 base and J by 8 bases, with 6 bases left in between. The germline CDR1 and CDR2 sequences are SGHTA and FQGNSA. CDR3 sequence (DNA): TGTGCCAGCAGCTTAGACTCCGAGCCCCAGCATTTT. This codes for CASSLDSEPQHF.

The genes are TRBV7-8 and TRBJ2-1; D is ambiguous. With 9 bases removed from V and 0 bases from J, the gap between germline ends came to 12 bases. Germline CDR1 reads SGHVS; CDR2 reads FQNEAQ. CDR3 length: 14 residues. The CDR3 reads CASKPEGSYNEQFF. For the CDR3, the DNA is TGTGCCAGTAAGCCGGAAGGCTCCTACAATGAGCAGTTCTTC.

This rearrangement joins TRBV9 to TRBJ2-6, with D perhaps TRBD2 (5 bases). Germline CDR1 SGDLS, CDR2 YYNGEE. The ends were cut back, 0 bases at V and 1 base at J, with 8 bases in the middle. This CDR3 has 16 residues. CDR3 sequence reads: CASSVGSGSGANVLTF. CDR3 DNA sequence: TGTGCCAGCAGCGTAGGGTCGGGGTCTGGGGCCAACGTCCTGACTTTC.

This chain joins TRBV7-2 and TRBJ2-5; possibly TRBD1 for D (6 bases). The germline V gene encodes CDR1 SGHTA and CDR2 FQGNSA. This CDR3 contains 15 residues. The V end was cut by 3 bases, the J end by 5 bases, with 16 bases between. CDR3 bases: TGTGCCAGCAGCTTTGGCTTTGACAGGTCGGAGACCCAGTACTTC. It is translated as CASSFGFDRSETQYF.

The chain has TRBV30 and TRBJ2-7; 8 nucleotides agree with TRBD1. This CDR3 is 16 amino acids long. CDR1 GTSNPN and CDR2 SVGIG come from the germline V gene (reference sequence). Losses at the gene ends were 5 bases for V and 3 bases for J; bases not matched to a gene: 15. CDR3 region: CAWATGQGANGYEQYF. The CDR3 nucleotides read TGTGCCTGGGCGACAGGACAGGGCGCGAATGGCTACGAGCAGTACTTC.

The chain joins TRBV4-1 to TRBJ1-1; TRBD1 matches 11 bases. In germline, CDR1 is MGHRA, CDR2 YSYEKL. J gave up 6 bases and V 3 bases, and 15 bases lay outside the gene matches. CDR3 length: 18 residues. CDR3 in DNA: TGCGCCAGCAGCCACCTCCCGGGACAGGGGGAAAAGTTCGCTGAAGCTTTCTTT. Amino acid sequence: CASSHLPGQGEKFAEAFF.

CDR3 residues: CASSLVGRCGSYEQYF. The CDR3 DNA sequence: TGCGCCAGCAGCTTGGTTGGGCGTTGCGGCTCCTACGAGCAGTACTTC. The V and J genes are TRBV5-1 and TRBJ2-7; no firm D call. CDR1 and CDR2 (germline): SGHRS, YFSETQ. Trimming left V 0 bases short and J 0 bases short, with 13 bases between. This CDR3 comprises 16 residues.

The chain is built from TRBV15 and TRBJ2-7, with 7 bases matching TRBD2. V was pared by 0 bases and J by 6 bases, with 11 bases of the junction left unmatched. Looked up from germline, CDR1 is LNHNV and CDR2 is YYDKDF (reference sequence). The CDR3 contains 16 residues. CDR3 residues: CATSRDWAGREGEQYF. The CDR3 DNA reads as TGTGCCACCAGCAGAGATTGGGCAGGGAGGGAGGGCGAGCAGTACTTC.

Worth noting for this clone: An end of the junction does not agree with germline; a read error may underlie this. The chain employs TRBV20-1 and TRBJ1-1, with D unclear. Germline CDR1 reads DFQATT; CDR2 reads SNEGSKA (reference sequence). The CDR3 covers 10 residues. In DNA form, the CDR3 reads TGCAGTGCTAGGTTCGTCGGATTAATCTTT. As protein: CSARFVGLIF.

The chain has TRBV11-1 and TRBJ2-3, with no clear D. The CDR3 runs to 13 residues. The V gene's germline CDR1 is SGHAT and CDR2 FQDESV (reference sequence). Trimming pared 1 base from V and 9 bases from J, leaving 11 bases between. CDR3 region: CASSLEYQRTQYF. The CDR3 DNA sequence: TGTGCCAGCAGCTTAGAGTACCAGAGGACGCAGTATTTT.

The chain joins TRBV29-1 to TRBJ2-3; D is tentatively TRBD1 or TRBD2 (6 bases each). CDR3 length: 13 residues. Deletions cut 8 bases from V and 3 bases from J, with 15 bases between. In germline, CDR1 is SQVTM, CDR2 ANQGSEA. CDR3 protein: CSTRGGRTDTQYF. The CDR3 bases are TGCAGCACCCGAGGGGGGAGAACAGATACGCAGTATTTT.

The genes are TRBV5-1 and TRBJ1-1; 7 bases map to TRBD1. V trimming: 4 bases; J trimming: 0 bases; junction bases outside the gene matches: 9. The CDR3 covers 16 residues. From germline, CDR1 is SGHRS and CDR2 YFSETQ. CDR3 region: CASSRSRDSLNTEAFF. The CDR3 DNA reads as TGCGCCAGCAGCCGTTCTCGGGACAGCTTGAACACTGAAGCTTTCTTT.

The V and J genes are TRBV11-2 and TRBJ1-3, with unresolved D. There are 14 residues in the CDR3. V lost 1 base and J lost 2, with 6 bases in between. Germline V gene lookup returns CDR1 SGHAT and CDR2 FQNNGV. CDR3 loop: CASSLGVTGNTIYF. For the CDR3, the DNA is TGTGCCAGCAGCTTAGGTGTAACTGGAAACACCATATATTTT.

V gene TRBV10-3 combines with J gene TRBJ2-7, with D possibly TRBD2 on 5 matching bases. Germline values: CDR1 ENHRY, CDR2 SYGVKD. V gave up 2 bases and J gave up 6 bases, with 17 bases separating them. The CDR3 spans 15 residues. CDR3 in amino acids: CAISERSLVPPEQYF. CDR3 DNA sequence: TGTGCCATCAGTGAGAGGTCACTAGTTCCGCCCGAGCAGTACTTC.

The chain joins TRBV7-3 to TRBJ2-2, with TRBD1 matching over 7 bases. Per germline, CDR1 SGHTA and CDR2 FQGTGA. The CDR3 runs 16 residues. J lost 5 bases, V lost 2 bases, and 8 bases had no gene match. For the CDR3, the DNA is TGTGCCAGCAGCTTACAATTTACAGGGGATACCGGGGAGCTGTTTTTT. It yields the protein CASSLQFTGDTGELFF. The full variable domain, rest sourced from reference TRBV7-3 and TRBJ2-2, is GAGVSQTPSNKVTEKGKYVELRCDPISGHTALYWYRQSLGQGPEFLIYFQGTGAADDSGLPNDRFFAVRPEGSVSTLKIQRTERGDSAVYLCASSLQFTGDTGELFFGEGSRLTVL.

This clone was seen only a few times. The J gene is TRBJ1-1, the V gene TRBV30; possibly TRBD1 for D (5 bases). Trimming cost V 0 bases and J 6 bases, with 11 bases left between them. The CDR3 covers 13 residues. From germline, CDR1 is GTSNPN and CDR2 SVGIG (reference sequence). This chain's CDR3 is CAWSVQGASEAFF. The CDR3 DNA reads as TGTGCCTGGAGTGTGCAGGGAGCGTCTGAAGCTTTCTTT.

The V gene is TRBV5-5, the J gene TRBJ2-3; either TRBD1 or TRBD2 may fit D (5 bases each). CDR1 and CDR2 from the germline V gene are SGHKS and YYEKEE (reference sequence). There are 13 residues in the CDR3. The V and J ends lost 3 bases and 6 bases respectively, with 11 bases between them. The DNA of the CDR3 is TGTGCCAGCAGCTGGACCGAGGGGGATACGCAGTATTTT. Translation: CASSWTEGDTQYF.